This TCR beta chain was sequenced during a study of blood T cells in healthy people across ages. As for the study in general: About one barcoded beta molecule was captured per two T cells (by template switching). The study, taken as a whole, reports: Age showed a roughly linear inverse relationship with TCR beta diversity per million T cells.

A sample-barcoded 5' primer and a J-beta primer mix were used in a second PCR of about 7 to 12 cycles. TCRdb used MiXCR to reprocess the 5' RACE reads, holding one entry per CDR3 protein. The data show hundreds of thousands of distinct CDR3 sequences, 62% seen once. A word on this clonotype: Its antigen is unidentified.

The V and J ends lost 1 base and 6 bases respectively, with 13 bases between them. The CDR3 length is 15 residues. The source of this sequence is a man aged 25-40 years in good health. The sequencing sample was made of blood. The chain recombines TRBV12-3 or TRBV12-4 with TRBJ2-1; no reliable D call. CDR3 protein: CASSLVGPGANEQFF. For the CDR3, the DNA is TGTGCCAGCAGTTTAGTTGGCCCGGGTGCCAATGAGCAGTTCTTC.